Listed below are T cell receptor beta chains from one sample, sequenced in a study of blood T cells in healthy people across ages. MiXCR, applied by TCRdb to the 5' RACE reads, yields one record per CDR3 protein. The sample shows just under 900,000 distinct CDR3 sequences, less than 35% of them seen only once. The sequenced sample consisted of blood. All receptors derive from an elderly woman in good health. Both conserved end residues are part of each CDR3. D genes are given only for firm matches. Clone size is not always given. Where it is, it says once, few, many or a class for expanded clones.

V gene	D gene	clone size	J gene	CDR3 protein	CDR3 DNA
TRBV7-2	TRBD1	-	TRBJ1-6	CASSSSGGTGGNSPLHF	TGTGCCAGCAGCTCATCCGGAGGGACAGGGGGCAATTCACCCCTCCACTTT
TRBV9	-	-	TRBJ1-5	CASNVAGRENQPQHF	TGTGCCAGCAACGTAGCCGGTAGGGAAAATCAGCCCCAGCATTTT
TRBV20-1	TRBD1	many	TRBJ2-1	CSARETGTGDNEQFF	TGCAGTGCTAGAGAAACCGGGACAGGGGACAATGAGCAGTTCTTC
TRBV2	-	-	TRBJ1-1	CASRRTDLNTEAFF	TGTGCCAGCAGGAGGACAGATCTGAACACTGAAGCTTTCTTT
TRBV3-1	TRBD1	-	TRBJ2-5	CASSPRGQGGQETQYF	TGTGCCAGCAGCCCGCGAGGACAGGGCGGGCAAGAGACCCAGTACTTC
TRBV6-2/TRBV6-3	TRBD1	-	TRBJ2-5	CASEVTGTAALEQYF	TGCGCCAGCGAGGTAACCGGGACAGCTGCCTTAGAGCAGTACTTC
TRBV7-9	TRBD2	many	TRBJ2-7	CASSLEGSGLGHEQYF	TGTGCCAGCAGCTTAGAGGGGAGTGGACTAGGCCACGAGCAGTACTTC
TRBV12-3/TRBV12-4	-	-	TRBJ2-3	CASRLGAGADTQYF	TGTGCCAGCCGTTTGGGGGCCGGGGCAGATACGCAGTATTTT
TRBV27	TRBD2	-	TRBJ2-4	CASSSIRLAGGAGIQYF	TGTGCCAGCAGTTCCATCCGACTAGCGGGAGGGGCGGGCATTCAGTACTTC
TRBV6-1	-	many	TRBJ2-3	CASIDRNTDTQYF	TGTGCCAGCATTGACCGCAATACAGATACGCAGTATTTT
TRBV12-3/TRBV12-4	TRBD2	-	TRBJ2-3	CASSLQTSGRTDTQYF	TGTGCCAGCAGTTTACAGACTAGCGGACGCACAGATACGCAGTATTTT
TRBV7-2	TRBD2	-	TRBJ2-1	CASNLALAGSSYNEQFF	TGTGCCAGCAACTTAGCCCTAGCGGGGAGCTCCTACAATGAGCAGTTCTTC
TRBV11-3	TRBD1	many	TRBJ2-3	CASRLGFDRGRTDTQYF	TGTGCCAGCAGGTTAGGGTTCGACAGGGGCCGTACAGATACGCAGTATTTT
TRBV20-1	-	once	TRBJ2-7	CSASSGGGKNEQYF	TGCAGTGCTAGCTCCGGTGGGGGGAAAAACGAGCAGTACTTC
TRBV30	-	few	TRBJ2-5	CAWSGVGYQETQYF	TGTGCCTGGAGTGGGGTGGGATACCAAGAGACCCAGTACTTC
TRBV4-3	-	few	TRBJ1-6	CASSQDRGTGNSPLHF	TGCGCCAGCAGCCAAGATCGGGGGACTGGTAATTCACCCCTCCACTTT
TRBV28	-	many	TRBJ2-1	CASSLPGIGAYNEQFF	TGTGCCAGCAGTTTACCAGGTATTGGGGCCTACAATGAGCAGTTCTTC
TRBV15	-	-	TRBJ1-2	CATSRDRGRYGYTF	TGTGCCACCAGCAGAGACAGGGGACGCTATGGCTACACCTTC
TRBV7-8	-	-	TRBJ1-1	CATSLPRRFNTEAFF	TGTGCCACTAGCTTACCGAGGCGGTTCAACACTGAAGCTTTCTTT
TRBV6-1	TRBD1	few	TRBJ1-5	CASSPSGTGYSNQPQHF	TGTGCCAGCAGTCCCTCCGGGACAGGTTATAGCAATCAGCCCCAGCATTTT
TRBV4-1	-	few	TRBJ2-2	CASSQGPEWGKVYTGELFF	TGCGCCAGCAGCCAAGGCCCGGAGTGGGGGAAAGTTTACACCGGGGAGCTGTTTTTT
TRBV7-9	-	many	TRBJ2-7	CASSYDRSRSYEQYF	TGTGCCAGCAGCTACGACAGGAGTAGGTCCTACGAGCAGTACTTC
TRBV20-1	-	many	TRBJ2-4	CSVSGRSQAKNIQYF	TGCAGTGTCTCGGGACGTTCTCAAGCCAAAAACATTCAGTACTTC
TRBV20-1	TRBD2	many	TRBJ2-3	CSARDSLAGGFGPWTQYF	TGCAGTGCTAGAGACTCTCTAGCGGGGGGCTTCGGGCCCTGGACGCAGTATTTT
TRBV11-2	TRBD1	many	TRBJ2-3	CASRQTGTFSDTQYF	TGTGCCAGCAGACAGACAGGGACCTTTTCGGATACGCAGTATTTT
TRBV9	TRBD2	many	TRBJ2-1	CASSGGLAGVHEQFF	TGTGCCAGCAGCGGTGGACTAGCGGGGGTCCATGAGCAGTTCTTC
TRBV27	-	many	TRBJ2-5	CASRHLTGSGETQYF	TGTGCCAGCAGGCATCTCACAGGGTCCGGGGAGACCCAGTACTTC
TRBV20-1	-	many	TRBJ1-2	CSARVRDIYGYTF	TGCAGTGCTAGAGTCCGGGACATCTATGGCTACACCTTC